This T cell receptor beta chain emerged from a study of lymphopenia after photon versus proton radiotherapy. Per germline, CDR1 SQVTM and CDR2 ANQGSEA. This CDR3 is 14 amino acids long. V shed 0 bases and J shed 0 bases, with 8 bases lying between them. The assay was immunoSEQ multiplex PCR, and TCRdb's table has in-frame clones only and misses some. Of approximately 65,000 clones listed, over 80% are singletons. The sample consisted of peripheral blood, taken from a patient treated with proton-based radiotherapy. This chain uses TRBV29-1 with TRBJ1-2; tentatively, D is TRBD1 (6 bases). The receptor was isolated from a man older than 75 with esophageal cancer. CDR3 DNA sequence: TGCAGCGTTGAAGAGGCAGGGGCTAACTATGGCTACACCTTC. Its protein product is CSVEEAGANYGYTF.